These 29 T cell receptor beta chains were all obtained from the same sample, sequenced in a study of blood T cell repertoires in COVID-19. Assay: immunoSEQ multiplex PCR; the TCRdb copy retains only in-frame clones and omits some. The sample carries tens of thousands of clones, approximately 82% recorded once. Sequenced input: peripheral blood. The receptors here all came from an older man with active COVID-19.

The chain has TRBV19 and TRBJ2-7, with a tentative D call TRBD2 (7 bases). Looked up from germline, CDR1 is LNHDA and CDR2 is SQIVND (reference sequence). The length of the CDR3 is 17 residues. V was shortened by 6 bases and J by 2 bases, with 23 bases between the two germline ends. The CDR3 bases are TGTGCCAGTAGCCGAACTGGGGGGGGCGGGACAACCTACGAGCAGTACTTC. This encodes CASSRTGGGGTTYEQYF.

This chain uses TRBV7-8 with TRBJ2-1, with 8 bases aligning to TRBD2. V dropped 1 base and J dropped 8; count of bases not matched to a gene: 7. The germline CDR1 and CDR2 sequences are SGHVS and FQNEAQ. The CDR3 sequence is 15 residues long. The CDR3 nucleotides read TGTGCCAGCAGCTTAGTAGGCGGGGGGCCCCATGAGCAGTTCTTC. It codes for CASSLVGGGPHEQFF.

The chain carries TRBV11-2 and TRBJ2-1, with D possibly being TRBD2 (7 bases). There are 18 residues in the CDR3. Germline V CDR1 and CDR2: SGHAT, FQNNGV. V dropped 4 bases and J dropped 6 bases, with 25 bases sitting between them. The CDR3 is CASSSLGLAGAPPNEQFF. The CDR3 coding sequence is TGTGCCAGCAGCTCATTGGGGCTTGCGGGGGCGCCTCCCAATGAGCAGTTCTTC.

The chain joins TRBV30 to TRBJ2-5; possible D gene TRBD1, 7 bases. The CDR3 loop spans 14 amino acids. With 5 bases removed from V and 4 bases from J, the gap between germline ends came to 17 bases. Germline values: CDR1 GTSNPN, CDR2 SVGIG (reference sequence). CDR3 loop: CAWGRPGGTETQYF. CDR3 coding DNA: TGTGCCTGGGGGAGGCCAGGGGGGACAGAGACCCAGTACTTC.

CDR3 protein: CASSFWQGNNEQFF. CDR3 nucleotides: TGTGCCAGCAGCTTCTGGCAGGGTAACAATGAGCAGTTCTTC. The V and J genes are TRBV7-6 and TRBJ2-1, with D perhaps TRBD1 (5 bases). This CDR3 region has 14 residues. The V gene lost 3 bases and the J gene lost 5 bases, with 11 bases spanning the gap. From germline, CDR1 is SGHVS and CDR2 FNYEAQ.

This clone is a singleton in its sample. The chain is built from TRBV19 and TRBJ2-1; no reliable D call. The CDR3 spans 18 residues. Germline V gene lookup returns CDR1 LNHDA and CDR2 SQIVND (reference sequence). Trimming shortened V by 3 bases and J by 8 bases, and 26 bases separated the two germline ends. DNA of the CDR3: TGTGCCAGTAGTATCGGCCGCGATAGCTGGTTGGGTGGAGATGAGCAGTTCTTC. It encodes CASSIGRDSWLGGDEQFF. The full variable domain, completed using reference TRBV19 and TRBJ2-1, is DGGITQSPKYLFRKEGQNVTLSCEQNLNHDAMYWYRQDPGQGLRLIYYSQIVNDFQKGDIAEGYSVSREKKESFPLTVTSAQKNPTAFYLCASSIGRDSWLGGDEQFFGPGTRLTVL.

The V gene is TRBV5-5, the J gene TRBJ2-7; D remains ambiguous. V was shortened by 0 bases and J by 0 bases, with 16 bases between the two germline ends. The CDR3 is 17 residues long. The germline V gene has CDR1 SGHKS and CDR2 YYEKEE (reference sequence). CDR3: CASSLVGIKTRSYEQYF. The CDR3 DNA sequence: TGTGCCAGCAGCTTGGTGGGCATTAAGACACGCTCCTACGAGCAGTACTTC.

The rearrangement uses TRBV7-6 and TRBJ1-1; possibly TRBD1 for D (5 bases). Germline V gene data show CDR1 as SGHVS and CDR2 as FNYEAQ. The CDR3 sequence is 17 residues long. V lost 0 bases and J lost 0, with 14 bases in between. The CDR3 nucleotides read TGTGCCAGCAGCTTAGCGGTCCGTCGGGGGTTGAACACTGAAGCTTTCTTT. It codes for CASSLAVRRGLNTEAFF.

The chain carries TRBV6-5 and TRBJ2-2; D is unresolved. The CDR3 is 12 amino acids. The germline V gene has CDR1 MNHEY and CDR2 SVGAGI. Trimming took 8 bases from V and 6 from J, leaving 10 bases between them. The CDR3 DNA follows: TGTGCCAGCGAGAAAGTGTCCGGGGAGCTGTTTTTT. It is translated as CASEKVSGELFF.

The chain has TRBV28 and TRBJ2-7, with 11 bases fitting TRBD2. Trimming took 4 bases from V and 6 from J; bases not matched to a gene: 8. The germline V gene has CDR1 MDHEN and CDR2 SYDVKM. The CDR3 sequence is 15 residues long. The CDR3 bases are TGTGCCAGCAGTTCTGAACTAGCGGGAGAGGTCGAGCAGTACTTC. This encodes CASSSELAGEVEQYF.

The rearrangement joins TRBV5-1 to TRBJ2-3; 11 nucleotides line up with TRBD1. This CDR3 has 15 amino acids. V was clipped by 2 bases and J by 5 bases; unmatched bases: 4. The V gene's germline CDR1 is SGHRS and CDR2 YFSETQ. The CDR3 nucleotides read TGCGCCAGCAGCTTCGAGGACAGGGGGCTAGATACGCAGTATTTT. It codes for CASSFEDRGLDTQYF.

The CDR3 loop reads CASSPGGSGGAVETQYF. The CDR3 nucleotides read TGTGCCAGCAGCCCCGGGGGAAGCGGGGGGGCCGTAGAGACCCAGTACTTC. The V gene is TRBV7-2, the J gene TRBJ2-5; 10 bases agree with TRBD2. The CDR3 loop spans 17 amino acids. Germline CDR1 reads SGHTA; CDR2 reads FQGNSA. Losses at the gene ends were 5 bases for V and 4 bases for J; bases not matched to a gene: 13.

This chain connects TRBV7-2 to TRBJ1-2; 7 nucleotides match TRBD1. J lost 2 bases, V lost 5 bases, and 14 bases had no gene match. Germline V CDR1 and CDR2: SGHTA, FQGNSA. The CDR3 covers 17 residues. DNA of the CDR3: TGTGCCAGCAGCCCTACGGTATCGGGGACAGAAAACTATGGCTACACCTTC. It specifies CASSPTVSGTENYGYTF.

J is TRBJ2-3 and V is TRBV2; D possibly corresponds to TRBD1 (5 bases). The CDR3 is 14 amino acids. V lost 3 bases, J lost 6 bases, and 13 bases lay in between. Germline V CDR1 and CDR2: SNHLY, FYNNEI. DNA of the CDR3: TGTGCCAGCAGTGAGTCGACAGCTGTGGATACGCAGTATTTT. It encodes CASSESTAVDTQYF.

CDR3 nucleotide sequence: TGTGCCAGCAGCGTAGACAGAGACTACGAGCAGTACTTC. It translates to CASSVDRDYEQYF. V gene TRBV9 combines with J gene TRBJ2-7; D call uncertain. Germline lookup yields CDR1 SGDLS and CDR2 YYNGEE. The length of the CDR3 is 13 residues. Trimming removed 0 bases from V and 3 bases from J, with 7 bases in between.

This clone was counted once. This rearrangement joins TRBV29-1 to TRBJ1-1, with D possibly being TRBD1 (6 bases). The CDR3 consists of 14 residues. V was trimmed by 7 bases and J by 0 bases, leaving 15 bases between them. Germline assignment: CDR1 SQVTM and CDR2 ANQGSEA. DNA of the CDR3: TGCAGCGCCATGGTCGGACAGTTGAACACTGAAGCTTTCTTT. Protein product: CSAMVGQLNTEAFF.

The chain has TRBV28 and TRBJ1-2; no definite D call. The CDR3 runs to 12 residues. Trimming left V 7 bases short and J 8 bases short, with 14 bases between. Germline V gene data show CDR1 as MDHEN and CDR2 as SYDVKM. CDR3 sequence reads: CASTTPPKGYTF. DNA for the CDR3: TGTGCCAGCACTACCCCCCCAAAGGGCTACACCTTC.

The chain couples TRBV4-3 to TRBJ2-3, with 13 bases identical to TRBD2. J lost 1 base, V lost 3 bases, and 7 bases had no gene match. This CDR3 region has 18 residues. CDR1 LGHNA and CDR2 YSLEER come from the germline V gene. In DNA, the CDR3 is TGCGCCAGCAGCCAGGGACTAGCGGGAACTTGGGGCACAGATACGCAGTATTTT. As protein: CASSQGLAGTWGTDTQYF.

This chain links TRBV5-5 with TRBJ2-5, with D unresolved. V was shortened by 2 bases and J by 2 bases, with 7 bases between the two germline ends. Germline V gene data show CDR1 as SGHKS and CDR2 as YYEKEE (reference sequence). The CDR3 covers 13 residues. The CDR3 bases are TGTGCCAGCAGCTTCCGGTCACAAGAGACCCAGTACTTC. Encoded protein: CASSFRSQETQYF. Based on the CDR3 plus reference TRBV5-5 and TRBJ2-5, the full variable domain is DAGVTQSPTHLIKTRGQQVTLRCSPISGHKSVSWYQQVLGQGPQFIFQYYEKEERGRGNFPDRFSARQFPNYSSELNVNALLLGDSALYLCASSFRSQETQYFGPGTRLLVL.

The chain is built from TRBV7-3 and TRBJ2-3; the match to TRBD1 covers 10 bases. From germline, CDR1 is SGHTA and CDR2 FQGTGA. The CDR3 is 16 residues long. The junction had 5 bases not matched to a gene; V was cut back by 5 bases and J by 0 bases. Written as DNA, the CDR3 is TGTGCCAGCAGCCTCTGGGACAGGGGTAGCACAGATACGCAGTATTTT. Its protein is CASSLWDRGSTDTQYF. Drawing the rest from reference TRBV7-3 and TRBJ2-3, the complete variable domain is GAGVSQTPSNKVTEKGKYVELRCDPISGHTALYWYRQSLGQGPEFLIYFQGTGAADDSGLPNDRFFAVRPEGSVSTLKIQRTERGDSAVYLCASSLWDRGSTDTQYFGPGTRLTVL.

This rearrangement joins TRBV4-2 to TRBJ2-7, with TRBD2 matching 11 bases. Germline assignment: CDR1 LGHNA and CDR2 YNFKEQ. V lost 0 bases and J lost 0; bases outside the gene matches: 7. The CDR3 loop spans 18 amino acids. CDR3 sequence: CASSQDHGLAGGSYEQYF. The CDR3 DNA is TGTGCCAGCAGCCAAGACCATGGACTAGCGGGCGGCTCCTACGAGCAGTACTTC.

The J gene is TRBJ1-1, the V gene TRBV14; 11 nucleotides match TRBD1. The CDR3 totals 16 residues. The trim removed 0 bases at V and 3 bases at J, leaving 3 bases unmatched. Germline-derived CDR1 and CDR2 are SGHDN and FVKESK. The CDR3 loop reads CASSQDGTGGDTEAFF. For the CDR3, the DNA is TGTGCCAGCAGCCAAGACGGGACAGGGGGGGACACTGAAGCTTTCTTT.

The genes are TRBV5-6 and TRBJ2-7; 7 bases are a match to TRBD1. The V gene's germline CDR1 is SGHDT and CDR2 YYEEEE. V dropped 6 bases and J dropped 3; count of bases not matched to a gene: 15. The CDR3 contains 16 residues. The CDR3: CASTQLVRGTLYEQYF. The CDR3 bases are TGTGCCAGCACCCAGCTCGTCAGGGGGACCCTCTACGAGCAGTACTTC.

This sequence joins TRBV5-4 and TRBJ2-7, with TRBD1 identical over 8 bases. The germline V gene has CDR1 SGHNT and CDR2 YYREEE (reference sequence). The CDR3 extends over 14 amino acids. Trimming removed 3 bases from V and 4 bases from J; junction bases left unmatched: 6. The CDR3 here is CASSSPGQVYEQYF. CDR3 sequence (DNA): TGTGCCAGCAGCTCGCCGGGACAGGTTTACGAGCAGTACTTC.

The rearrangement links TRBV28 to TRBJ1-1; D is unclear. The length of the CDR3 is 13 residues. The germline gives CDR1 MDHEN, CDR2 SYDVKM. V was cut by 2 bases and J by 4 bases, with 8 bases left in between. The chain's CDR3 is CASSLAGFTEAFF. The DNA of the CDR3 is TGTGCCAGCAGTTTAGCGGGGTTCACTGAAGCTTTCTTT.

In this sample, this clone turned up once. The rearrangement uses TRBV10-3 and TRBJ1-3; D is unresolved. From germline, CDR1 is ENHRY and CDR2 SYGVKD. Trimming left V 2 bases short and J 3 bases short, with 11 bases between. The CDR3 has 15 amino acids. CDR3 coding DNA: TGTGCCATCAGTGAGGGTAGTCTCGTTGGAAACACCATATATTTT. Protein sequence: CAISEGSLVGNTIYF.

The chain joins TRBV11-2 to TRBJ2-5, with TRBD1 as a possible D gene (6 bases). The V end lost 5 bases, the J end lost 3 bases, and 13 bases lay between the germline ends. The CDR3 contains 14 residues. Germline CDR1 is SGHAT and CDR2 is FQNNGV. For the CDR3, the DNA is TGTGCCAGCAGCGAACCGGGACACAAAGAGACCCAGTACTTC. Encoded protein: CASSEPGHKETQYF.

The chain combines TRBV11-3 with TRBJ2-1, with 9 bases matching TRBD2. J lost 4 bases, V lost 3 bases, and 7 bases had no gene match. CDR1 SGHNT and CDR2 YENEEA come from the germline V gene. The CDR3 sequence is 16 residues long. This CDR3 is CASSFSGGREYNEQFF. CDR3 DNA sequence: TGTGCCAGCAGCTTTTCTGGCGGGAGGGAGTACAATGAGCAGTTCTTC.

The rearrangement joins TRBV18 to TRBJ1-1; 10 bases fit TRBD1. V shed 0 bases and J 1 base; nucleotides not matched to a gene: 2. The CDR3 length is 16 residues. In germline, CDR1 is KGHSH, CDR2 LQKENI. CDR3 DNA: TGTGCCAGCTCACCACCTTGGGACAGGGGGAACACTGAAGCTTTCTTT. Its protein product is CASSPPWDRGNTEAFF.